This TCR beta chain was found in a study of T cells in Graves' hyperthyroidism and ophthalmopathy (dated by TCRdb to the late 2010s). With regard to the full study: Peripheral blood was sampled at the time of initial diagnosis, prior to any treatment. TCR V-J signatures able to tell the groups apart were searched for in a discovery cohort of some 100 patients, of whom 43 had Graves' ophthalmopathy and some 60 had stable Graves' hyperthyroidism. Whether ophthalmopathy could be predicted prospectively was tested in an independent validation cohort made up of under 20 hyperthyroidism patients plus 17 patients who later progressed to ophthalmopathy. The approximately 100 discovery patients were divided at random into training and test sets in a 7:3 ratio. The study also compared thyroid tissue and blood T-cell repertoires from about six Graves' hyperthyroidism patients. Once sampling was done, hyperthyroidism patients were given methimazole at a starting dose of 30 mg daily, whereas ophthalmopathy patients were given high-dose intravenous methylprednisolone. The paper reports TCR Vbeta CDR3 sequencing of more than 120 peripheral blood samples: 40 or so ophthalmopathy, around 80 hyperthyroidism and around 17 progressor patients. What the authors observed across the whole study: No statistical method was used to set the sample size in advance, and investigators knew the group allocation. Blood samples also contained most of the expanded thyroid clonotypes (frequency above 0.001), which suggests that blood repertoires may reflect thyroid immune responses. During validation, the model predicted progression to ophthalmopathy a median of roughly six months ahead of onset, with roughly 65% sensitivity and almost 75% specificity. A model built on a 13 V-J signature distinguished ophthalmopathy from stable hyperthyroidism, reaching 85% to 90% sensitivity and approximately 83% specificity in cross-validation and 80%/75% in testing.

V is reduced by 4 bases and J by 1 base, leaving a spacing of 19 bases between them. Measured from the cysteine to the phenylalanine, the CDR3 is 16 residues long. The kept DNA is CDR3 alone, 48 bases in frame from the first base. From the germline V gene, CDR1 is SQVTM and CDR2 is ANQGSEA. Note on this clonotype: Its antigen remains unidentified. Base qualities are not at hand, and no much larger clone is one base apart.

Stable Graves' hyperthyroidism was defined as no progression to ophthalmopathy during 18 months of follow-up. Hyperthyroidism patients were newly diagnosed, with disease duration under 2 months, and aged 18 to 65 years. Patients with uncontrolled infections, other autoimmune diseases, pregnancy or lactation were excluded. Clinical symptoms, serum thyroxine and TRAb, thyroid ultrasound, and orbital computed tomography formed the basis for the diagnoses. PBMCs were separated from roughly 9.6 ml of fresh peripheral blood using Ficoll-Paque density gradient centrifugation. Total RNA was extracted using Trizol reagent, and RNA quality was assessed on an Agilent 2100 Bioanalyzer. The TCR beta CDR3 regions were amplified from the RNA transcripts. The TCR CDR3 was subjected to a first round of RT-PCR using the HTBI primer set and the Qiagen OneStep RT-PCR kit. A second multiplex PCR round built the libraries, followed by size selection and purification. Paired-end sequencing of the libraries was performed with 100 bp reads on an Illumina HiSeq2000. The source study handled its data this way. SOAPnuke was used to process the raw data, with reads discarded if the reads contained adapters or uncalled bases, had a mean Phred below 15, or lacked an exact constant-primer or identifier match. High-quality paired reads were merged using COPE v1.2.5, and each unique nucleotide sequence was defined as a clonotype. MiTCR v1.1 was used to align clonotypes to the IMGT TRBV, TRBD and TRBJ reference segments. The analysis included only V-J combinations with a frequency above 0.0001, which together covered about 99% of the repertoires. The TCS score was defined as F50 (clonal expansion) divided by E x V (chaos), with BLOSUM62-based TCRdist calculated between CDR3 peptides within each V-J. Welch's t-statistics and random forest reduced 450 to 600 V-J features to fewer than 15, which were used in a naive Bayes classifier (R e1071). Thyroid-blood repertoire similarity was quantified with the Morisita-Horn index. TCRdb trimmed the raw reads at Q25, called clones with MiXCR and kept productive beta chains. Merged by CDR3 protein, the rows form single entries marked with the most common genes and DNA. TCRdb assigned the V and J calls; the authors' analysis was not used. Recorded for this sample are around 760,000 distinct CDR3 sequences; around 40% of them occurred a single time. Around 30% of the sample lies in the top ten.

The sample comprised blood. The receptor comes from a woman in her thirties or forties with Graves' hyperthyroidism. Rearrangement joined TRBV29-1 to TRBJ1-1, with the identity of the D gene unclear. The nucleotide sequence is TGCAGCGTTGCCCCCCTTTCTAAGACTCCGAACACTGAAGCTTTCTTT. The encoded protein is CSVAPLSKTPNTEAFF. The full variable domain, with segments outside the CDR3 supplied by the reference TRBV29-1 and TRBJ1-1 proteins, appears as SAVISQKPSRDICQRGTSLTIQCQVDSQVTMMFWYRQQPGQSLTLIATANQGSEATYESGFVIDKFPISRPNLTFSTLTVSNMSPEDSSIYLCSVAPLSKTPNTEAFFGQGTRLTVV.